This TCR beta chain was recovered during a study of spatial heterogeneity in lung cancer. Study in general: PBMC collected at follow-up were sequenced when available, a median of about 2 years after resection. Across the raw uncorrected reads, a unique TCR and UMI combination was observed, on average, more than ten times. Compared with alpha-chain sequences, beta-chain sequences were consistently detected in greater numbers. Study-level points and caveats: Blood contained ubiquitous expanded tumor TCRs more at resection than at follow-up.

Stated time point: blood at routine non-recurrence follow-up after resection. Tumor, nontumor lung or frozen PBMC supplied whole RNA, sequenced without sorting. TCRdb used MiXCR to reprocess the 5' RACE reads, holding one entry per CDR3 protein. Of some 120,000 distinct CDR3 sequences in the sample, approximately 12% were seen once. The table lists this clonotype with many counts. The antigen is not known. Per the germline V gene, CDR1 is LGHNA and CDR2 is YSLEER. The CDR3 is 15 amino acids. V gave up 3 bases and J gave up 3 bases; unmatched junction bases: 3. The sample consisted of PBMCs, taken at follow-up. This sequence was found in a male donor with early-stage non-small cell lung cancer. V gene TRBV4-3 combines with J gene TRBJ2-2, with 8 nucleotides matching TRBD2. CDR3 in DNA: TGCGCCAGCAGCCACACTAGCGGCGACACCGGGGAGCTGTTTTTT. This codes for CASSHTSGDTGELFF.